Listed here are 31 T cell receptor beta chains from one sample, sequenced in a study of T cells in tuberculosis. After thawing and overnight rest, PBMC were stained with GMM-loaded CD1B tetramer, viability dye and anti-CD3 for sorting. CD1B tetramers were loaded with Rhodococcus equi-derived C32 glucose monomycolate. The data were produced by immunoSEQ multiplex PCR, yet TCRdb's version contains in-frame clones alone and is incomplete. The profile covers about 88,000 clones, with approximately 91% appearing a single time and approximately 2% taken by the ten largest. Input material: CD1b-GMM tetramer-negative cells sorted from PBMCs. The receptors were sampled from an adult woman with latent tuberculosis.

This clone was seen a handful of times. The rearrangement uses TRBV7-9 and TRBJ1-1; 7 bases match TRBD1. After removal of 2 bases from V and 5 bases from J, the junction contained 2 bases not matched to a gene. The CDR3 extends over 13 amino acids. The germline CDR1 and CDR2 sequences are SEHNR and FQNEAQ (reference sequence). In DNA form, the CDR3 reads TGTGCCAGCAGCTTACAGGGGGGAACTGAAGCTTTCTTT. Amino acids: CASSLQGGTEAFF. Based on the CDR3 plus reference TRBV7-9 and TRBJ1-1, the full variable domain is DTGVSQNPRHKITKRGQNVTFRCDPISEHNRLYWYRQTLGQGPEFLTYFQNEAQLEKSRLLSDRFSAERPKGSFSTLEIQRTEQGDSAMYLCASSLQGGTEAFFGQGTRLTVV.

The chain joins TRBV15 to TRBJ1-4; D is unresolved. From germline, CDR1 is LNHNV and CDR2 YYDKDF (reference sequence). This CDR3 spans 17 amino acids. Trimming took 1 base from V and 0 from J, leaving 12 bases between them. For the CDR3, the DNA is TGTGCCACCAGCAGAGCCTACTGGGAGGCAACTAATGAAAAACTGTTTTTT. Residues: CATSRAYWEATNEKLFF.

In nucleotides, the CDR3 is TGTGCCAGCAGTACCCTGGGGACAGCTAATGAAAAACTGTTTTTT. The encoded protein is CASSTLGTANEKLFF. The J gene is TRBJ1-4, the V gene TRBV6-6, with 7 bases matching TRBD1. The CDR3 length is 15 residues. Losses at the gene ends were 5 bases for V and 3 bases for J; bases not matched to a gene: 6. CDR1 MNHNY and CDR2 SVGAGI come from the germline V gene (reference sequence).

J is TRBJ1-2 and V is TRBV6-1, with a tentative D call TRBD1 (5 bases). From germline, CDR1 is MNHNS and CDR2 SASEGT. The length of the CDR3 is 11 residues. Deletions cut 7 bases from V and 8 bases from J, with 11 bases between. The CDR3 loop is CASMDISGYTF. Written as DNA, the CDR3 is TGTGCCAGCATGGACATCTCCGGCTACACCTTC.

This chain links TRBV29-1 with TRBJ2-1; tentative D call: TRBD2 (6 bases). The CDR3 runs to 14 residues. The ends were cut back, 5 bases at V and 6 bases at J, with 17 bases in the middle. Germline V gene data show CDR1 as SQVTM and CDR2 as ANQGSEA. CDR3 sequence (DNA): TGCAGCGTTACGGCCGGCGGACTACGCAATGAGCAGTTCTTC. This codes for CSVTAGGLRNEQFF.

This rearrangement joins TRBV2 to TRBJ1-1, with D hard to call. CDR1 is SNHLY and CDR2 is FYNNEI in the germline V gene. The V gene lost 5 bases and the J gene lost 0 bases, with 13 bases spanning the gap. The CDR3 is made up of 15 amino acids. In DNA form, the CDR3 reads TGTGCCAGCAGTTTGGGCACTCCCATGAACACTGAAGCTTTCTTT. Encoded protein: CASSLGTPMNTEAFF.

In nucleotides, the CDR3 is TGCGCCACCTCCCCCATGGGCACAGGGGTGAACTACACCTTC. Translation: CATSPMGTGVNYTF. The J gene is TRBJ1-2, the V gene TRBV4-1; TRBD1 matches 7 bases. The CDR3 totals 14 residues. The V segment lost 10 bases and the J segment 10 bases; nucleotides outside the gene matches: 18. Germline assignment: CDR1 MGHRA and CDR2 YSYEKL.

The V gene is TRBV30, the J gene TRBJ2-7, with 7 bases that match TRBD1. V shed 2 bases and J 4 bases; nucleotides not matched to a gene: 8. Germline V lookup: CDR1 GTSNPN, CDR2 SVGIG (reference sequence). The CDR3 has 14 residues. In nucleotides, the CDR3 is TGTGCCTGGAGTAACAGGGGTCCCCCTTACGAGCAGTACTTC. Its protein product is CAWSNRGPPYEQYF.

The CDR3: CATSRGADTEAFF. The CDR3 DNA follows: TGTGCCACCAGCAGAGGAGCGGACACTGAAGCTTTCTTT. V and J are TRBV15 and TRBJ1-1; D gene unclear. Trimming cost V 1 base and J 3 bases, with 6 bases left between them. In germline, CDR1 is LNHNV, CDR2 YYDKDF (reference sequence). This CDR3 has 13 residues. The whole variable domain, remainder taken from reference TRBV15 and TRBJ1-1, is DAMVIQNPRYQVTQFGKPVTLSCSQTLNHNVMYWYQQKSSQAPKLLFHYYDKDFNNEADTPDNFQSRRPNTSFCFLDIRSPGLGDTAMYLCATSRGADTEAFFGQGTRLTVV.

The CDR3, as DNA: TGTGCCAGCAGTCCCACAGGGCCTGGGGCCAACGTCCTGACTTTC. Translation: CASSPTGPGANVLTF. V usage is TRBV27 and J usage is TRBJ2-6, with a weak D call TRBD1 (6 bases). CDR3 size: 15 residues. Germline CDR1 reads MNHEY; CDR2 reads SMNVEV (reference sequence). V lost 5 bases and J lost 2, with 10 bases in between. Full variable domain (outside the CDR3, taken from reference TRBV27 and TRBJ2-6): EAQVTQNPRYLITVTGKKLTVTCSQNMNHEYMSWYRQDPGLGLRQIYYSMNVEVTDKGDVPEGYKVSRKEKRNFPLILESPSPNQTSLYFCASSPTGPGANVLTFGAGSRLTVL.

The chain links TRBV5-4 to TRBJ1-2; 7 bases align to TRBD1. The germline V gene has CDR1 SGHNT and CDR2 YYREEE (reference sequence). CDR3 length: 14 amino acids. The junction had 5 bases not matched to a gene; V was cut back by 4 bases and J by 2 bases. CDR3 DNA sequence: TGTGCCAGCAGCCAGGGACAGATAAACTATGGCTACACCTTC. It translates to CASSQGQINYGYTF.

This chain uses TRBV7-9 with TRBJ2-1; 8 bases line up with TRBD2. Germline lookup yields CDR1 SEHNR and CDR2 FQNEAQ (reference sequence). The CDR3 length is 16 residues. V lost 1 base, J lost 3 bases, and 5 bases stayed unmatched. CDR3 protein: CASSLGAGGRYNEQFF. Written as DNA, the CDR3 is TGTGCCAGCAGCTTAGGGGCGGGGGGCCGCTACAATGAGCAGTTCTTC.

V usage is TRBV7-8 and J usage is TRBJ2-1, with D perhaps TRBD2 (5 bases). Trimming took 5 bases from V and 6 from J, leaving 11 bases between them. The germline V gene encodes CDR1 SGHVS and CDR2 FQNEAQ. The CDR3 loop spans 13 amino acids. CDR3 region: CASSPELGNEQFF. CDR3 DNA sequence: TGTGCCAGCAGCCCCGAACTAGGCAATGAGCAGTTCTTC.

V usage is TRBV6-5 and J usage is TRBJ2-2; D gene uncertain. The CDR3 totals 12 residues. Germline loops: CDR1 MNHEY, CDR2 SVGAGI. Trimming removed 6 bases at V and 5 bases at J, with 7 bases between. This CDR3 reads CASSQFTGELFF. The CDR3, as DNA: TGTGCCAGCAGCCAATTTACCGGGGAGCTGTTTTTT.

This chain links TRBV9 with TRBJ2-5, with a possible D match to TRBD1 (8 bases). CDR1 and CDR2 from the germline V gene are SGDLS and YYNGEE. Trimming cost V 0 bases and J 4 bases, with 16 bases left between them. The CDR3 covers 16 residues. This chain's CDR3 is CASSVGNRGGRETQYF. The CDR3, as DNA: TGTGCCAGCAGCGTAGGGAACAGGGGGGGGAGAGAGACCCAGTACTTC.

The rearrangement uses TRBV7-2 and TRBJ1-5; D unclear. V lost 4 bases and J lost 4, with 14 bases in between. CDR3 length: 15 residues. Germline CDR1 SGHTA, CDR2 FQGNSA. CDR3 nucleotide sequence: TGTGCCAGCAGCTCTACGAGGGAGTCGAATCAGCCCCAGCATTTT. Protein product: CASSSTRESNQPQHF.

The chain recombines TRBV10-3 with TRBJ2-3, with 10 bases that match TRBD1. After removal of 9 bases from V and 4 bases from J, the junction contained 10 bases not matched to a gene. The germline V gene encodes CDR1 ENHRY and CDR2 SYGVKD. This CDR3 contains 15 residues. The CDR3 region has the DNA TGTGCCATAGAAGAAACCGGGACAGGGGCAGATACGCAGTATTTT. This gives the protein CAIEETGTGADTQYF.

A note on this clone: Other DNA sequences from this sample encode an identical CDR3 as well. This chain links TRBV5-1 with TRBJ1-4; TRBD1 matches 7 bases. Germline CDR1 SGHRS, CDR2 YFSETQ. There are 15 residues in the CDR3. J was trimmed by 8 bases and V by 0 bases; bases with no gene match: 7. CDR3 region: CASSLALGGGEKLFF. DNA for the CDR3: TGCGCCAGCAGCTTGGCCTTAGGGGGCGGCGAAAAACTGTTTTTT.

This clone has a single count. CDR3 nucleotide sequence: TGTGCCAGCAGCTTAGGCACGGCGGGGAATGAGCAGTTCTTC. Its translation is CASSLGTAGNEQFF. This chain connects TRBV7-6 to TRBJ2-1, with a tentative D call TRBD2 (6 bases). CDR3 length: 14 residues. V lost 1 base to trimming and J lost 7 bases, with 11 bases between them. Germline V CDR1 and CDR2: SGHVS, FNYEAQ.

Only one count was recorded for this clone. This chain connects TRBV2 to TRBJ2-1; 12 bases match TRBD2. The V segment lost 4 bases and the J segment 3 bases; nucleotides outside the gene matches: 1. Germline V CDR1 and CDR2: SNHLY, FYNNEI. The CDR3 totals 15 residues. The CDR3 region has the DNA TGTGCCAGCAGTGTGACTAGCGGGGGCTACAATGAGCAGTTCTTC. This gives the protein CASSVTSGGYNEQFF.

The chain is built from TRBV7-8 and TRBJ2-5; 9 nucleotides align to TRBD2. The CDR3 consists of 15 residues. The J segment lost 3 bases and the V segment lost 1 base, leaving 3 bases of the junction unmatched. Looked up from germline, CDR1 is SGHVS and CDR2 is FQNEAQ. In nucleotides, the CDR3 is TGTGCCAGCAGCTTAGGTAGCGGGGGCAAAGAGACCCAGTACTTC. Its protein is CASSLGSGGKETQYF.

The rearrangement joins TRBV30 to TRBJ2-2, with D possibly TRBD2 on 6 matching bases. The CDR3 has 13 residues. Germline-derived CDR1 and CDR2 are GTSNPN and SVGIG (reference sequence). V was shortened by 7 bases and J by 0 bases, with 9 bases between the two germline ends. This CDR3 reads CASGGTNTGELFF. The CDR3 DNA follows: TGTGCCTCCGGAGGGACGAACACCGGGGAGCTGTTTTTT.

This chain joins TRBV5-1 and TRBJ2-7; TRBD1 might be the D (6 bases). Germline loops: CDR1 SGHRS, CDR2 YFSETQ. The CDR3 is 15 amino acids. Trimming took off 0 bases at V and 4 bases at J, with 14 bases between the two ends. CDR3 residues: CASSLGGQNDYEQYV. CDR3 bases: TGCGCCAGCAGCTTGGGGGGGCAGAACGATTACGAGCAGTACGTC.

The V gene is TRBV5-1, the J gene TRBJ2-5; 7 bases line up with TRBD1. Germline V gives CDR1 SGHRS, CDR2 YFSETQ. The CDR3 length is 17 residues. J lost 5 bases, V lost 3 bases, and 16 bases had no gene match. For the CDR3, the DNA is TGCGCCAGCAGCTGGCCCCGAAACGACAGGGAAACGGAGACCCAGTACTTC. Protein product: CASSWPRNDRETETQYF.

The CDR3 loop reads CASSPTVTTNEKLFF. For the CDR3, the DNA is TGTGCCAGCAGTCCAACAGTTACAACTAATGAAAAACTGTTTTTT. V usage is TRBV6-1 and J usage is TRBJ1-4; D gene ambiguous. The CDR3 runs to 15 residues. V lost 5 bases and J lost 0, with 10 bases in between. Per the germline V gene, CDR1 is MNHNS and CDR2 is SASEGT.

This clone has a single count. The CDR3, as DNA: TGTGCCAGCAGCCAGGGACAGGGGTTCAGGGAGACCCAGTACTTC. Its translation: CASSQGQGFRETQYF. The rearrangement uses TRBV7-6 and TRBJ2-5; 10 bases agree with TRBD1. V was pared by 5 bases and J by 5 bases, with 8 bases of the junction left unmatched. The CDR3 has 15 residues. Per germline, CDR1 SGHVS and CDR2 FNYEAQ.

This chain links TRBV7-6 with TRBJ2-1; a weak D match, TRBD2 (6 bases). CDR3 length: 16 residues. Germline V gives CDR1 SGHVS, CDR2 FNYEAQ. Trimming removed 5 bases from V and 1 base from J, with 15 bases in between. This CDR3 is CASSPVAGQSYNEQFF. CDR3 nucleotide sequence: TGTGCCAGCAGCCCAGTCGCGGGGCAATCCTACAATGAGCAGTTCTTC. The full variable domain, with the rest looked up from reference TRBV7-6 and TRBJ2-1, is GAGVSQSPRYKVTKRGQDVALRCDPISGHVSLYWYRQALGQGPEFLTYFNYEAQQDKSGLPNDRFSAERPEGSISTLTIQRTEQRDSAMYRCASSPVAGQSYNEQFFGPGTRLTVL.

The chain uses TRBV7-3 and TRBJ1-6; 7 bases fit TRBD1. Germline assignment: CDR1 SGHTA and CDR2 FQGTGA. V was pared by 4 bases and J by 2 bases, with 2 bases of the junction left unmatched. The CDR3 consists of 15 residues. The CDR3 bases are TGTGCCAGCAGCTCAGGGGGTCCCTATAATTCACCCCTCCACTTT. Protein product: CASSSGGPYNSPLHF.

This clone is a singleton in its sample. This chain connects TRBV19 to TRBJ1-1; 7 nucleotides line up with TRBD1. The CDR3 has 14 amino acids. J gave up 0 bases and V 5 bases, and 3 bases lay outside the gene matches. Per germline, CDR1 LNHDA and CDR2 SQIVND (reference sequence). CDR3 in amino acids: CASSAQGVNTEAFF. The CDR3 coding sequence is TGTGCCAGTAGTGCCCAGGGGGTGAACACTGAAGCTTTCTTT.

V usage is TRBV4-3 and J usage is TRBJ2-1; 8 nucleotides line up with TRBD2. V lost 1 base, J lost 5 bases, and 10 bases stayed unmatched. Germline values: CDR1 LGHNA, CDR2 YSLEER. CDR3 length: 17 amino acids. CDR3 nucleotide sequence: TGCGCCAGCAGCCAAGGATCCGGCGGGGGGACCAACAATGAGCAGTTCTTC. Translating it yields CASSQGSGGGTNNEQFF.

This clone was counted between two and nine times. This chain joins TRBV30 and TRBJ2-1, with D perhaps TRBD2 (6 bases). The CDR3 length is 13 residues. V was cut by 4 bases and J by 3 bases, with 10 bases left in between. In germline, CDR1 is GTSNPN, CDR2 SVGIG (reference sequence). CDR3 residues: CAWNGGFYNEQFF. CDR3 DNA sequence: TGTGCCTGGAACGGGGGTTTCTACAATGAGCAGTTCTTC.